The clone carrying this TCR beta chain has at least ten counts. Its target is unknown. Diagnoses were established from clinical symptoms, serum thyroxine, TRAb, thyroid ultrasound and orbital computed tomography. The data belong to a study of Graves' ophthalmopathy and Graves' hyperthyroidism. Whole-study context: Pretreatment peripheral blood was obtained at initial diagnosis. Findings and limits, study-wide: Classification of ophthalmopathy versus stable hyperthyroidism by a 13-signature model yielded around 91% sensitivity and 65% to 83% specificity.

V lost 4 bases and J 1 base, leaving 10 bases between the germline ends. The CDR3 runs to 13 residues. From germline, CDR1 is GTSNPN and CDR2 SVGIG (reference sequence). For repertoire sequencing, the TCR beta CDR3 regions were amplified from RNA transcripts. Second-round multiplex PCR came after a first-round RT-PCR that employed HTBI primers. In TCRdb, the multiplex PCR reads were re-called with MiXCR into one record per CDR3 protein. Here the sample spans 600,000 to 650,000 distinct CDR3 sequences, around a fifth being singletons. V and J are TRBV30 and TRBJ1-1; D is uncertain. Sequences were obtained from peripheral blood. The receptor's source is a woman aged 18-29 years with stable Graves' hyperthyroidism. Some clones in this sample may be carry-over from other donors' samples. The CDR3, as DNA: TGTGCCTGGAAACTCCAATCGAACACTGAAGCTTTCTTT. The encoded protein is CAWKLQSNTEAFF.